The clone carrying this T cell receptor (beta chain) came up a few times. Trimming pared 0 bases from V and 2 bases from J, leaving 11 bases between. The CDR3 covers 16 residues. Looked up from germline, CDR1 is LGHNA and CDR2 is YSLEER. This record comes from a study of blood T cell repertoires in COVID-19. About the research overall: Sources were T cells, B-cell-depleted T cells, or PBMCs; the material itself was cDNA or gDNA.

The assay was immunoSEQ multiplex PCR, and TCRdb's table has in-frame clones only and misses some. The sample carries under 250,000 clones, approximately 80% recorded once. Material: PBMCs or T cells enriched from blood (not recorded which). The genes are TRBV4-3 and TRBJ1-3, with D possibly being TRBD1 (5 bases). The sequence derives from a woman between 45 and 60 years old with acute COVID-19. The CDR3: CASSQDRRGAGNTIYF. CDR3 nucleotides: TGCGCCAGCAGCCAAGATCGACGGGGGGCTGGAAACACCATATATTTT.